Here is one T cell receptor beta chain with its context. The source of the sample is a study of blood T cell repertoires in COVID-19. Study context: From the United States, Italy and Spain came samples of acute and convalescent COVID-19.

J gave up 0 bases and V 3 bases, and 7 bases lay outside the gene matches. This CDR3 contains 16 residues. Germline CDR1 is SGDLS and CDR2 is YYNGEE. Sequencing was performed with immunoSEQ multiplex PCR; in TCRdb, only in-frame clones are kept and a portion is missing. The table has just under 150,000 clones, approximately 89% seen once. Sequenced material: peripheral blood. The chain combines TRBV9 with TRBJ2-3; 7 bases agree with TRBD2. This TCR derives from a human donor in a cohort sampled during active COVID-19. CDR3 sequence (DNA): TGTGCCAGCAGCGCCCACCTAGCGGCTAGCACAGATACGCAGTATTTT. It codes for CASSAHLAASTDTQYF.